This is a list of T cell receptor beta chains from one sample in a study of T-cell reconstitution after alpha-beta-depleted transplantation in children. TCRdb itself ran the PCR reads through MiXCR, one entry per CDR3 protein. There are 420,000 or so distinct CDR3 sequences in the sample; approximately 10% occur only once, and roughly 5.1% lies in the top ten. Sequenced here: PBMCs from the stem cell graft donor, sampled from the stem cell graft. These receptors originate from a human donor who donated a stem cell graft to a child with acute myeloid leukemia. CDR3s include the opening cysteine and the closing phenylalanine or tryptophan. Fields, in order: D gene, clone size, J gene, V gene, CDR3 DNA, CDR3 protein. A D gene is named only where the DNA matches it firmly. A row's size may be missing; if present it is once, few, many or a size class.

d_gene: NA; abundance: NA; j_gene: TRBJ2-5; v_gene: TRBV7-2; CDR3nt: TGTGCCAGCAGCTCGGGGCTGTGGGAGACCCAGTACTTC; CDR3aa: CASSSGLWETQYF
d_gene: NA; abundance: NA; j_gene: TRBJ2-2; v_gene: TRBV5-1; CDR3nt: TGCGCCAGCAGCTTGGGGGTCTCGAACACCGGGGAGCTGTTTTTT; CDR3aa: CASSLGVSNTGELFF
d_gene: NA; abundance: NA; j_gene: TRBJ1-2; v_gene: TRBV6-1; CDR3nt: TGTGCCAGCAGTGAAACACCTAACCACTATGGCTACACCTTC; CDR3aa: CASSETPNHYGYTF
d_gene: NA; abundance: NA; j_gene: TRBJ2-1; v_gene: TRBV4-3; CDR3nt: TGCGCCAGCAGCAACCAGGGTAGAATAAGTAATGAGCAGTTCTTC; CDR3aa: CASSNQGRISNEQFF
d_gene: TRBD1; abundance: NA; j_gene: TRBJ1-4; v_gene: TRBV4-1; CDR3nt: TGCGCCAGCAGCCAACTTCTCGGACAGGGTGAGGAAAAACTGTTTTTT; CDR3aa: CASSQLLGQGEEKLFF
d_gene: NA; abundance: many; j_gene: TRBJ1-3; v_gene: TRBV9; CDR3nt: TGTGCCAGCACCCCTGCGGAGCTGGGAAACACCATATATTTT; CDR3aa: CASTPAELGNTIYF
d_gene: NA; abundance: many; j_gene: TRBJ2-5; v_gene: TRBV5-1; CDR3nt: TGCGCCAGCAGCTTAGGCCAGGATGGGGAGACCCAGTACTTC; CDR3aa: CASSLGQDGETQYF
d_gene: NA; abundance: many; j_gene: TRBJ1-4; v_gene: TRBV20-1; CDR3nt: TGCAGTGCTATAGACGGAGGATCAACTAATGAAAAACTGTTTTTT; CDR3aa: CSAIDGGSTNEKLFF
d_gene: NA; abundance: NA; j_gene: TRBJ2-2; v_gene: TRBV19; CDR3nt: TGTGCCAGTAGTTTGGGGGCGGTGAACACCGGGGAGCTGTTTTTT; CDR3aa: CASSLGAVNTGELFF
d_gene: NA; abundance: NA; j_gene: TRBJ2-2; v_gene: TRBV20-1; CDR3nt: TGCAGTGCCAGTGGGGAGCGGAACACCGGGGAGCTGTTTTTT; CDR3aa: CSASGERNTGELFF
d_gene: NA; abundance: few; j_gene: TRBJ2-1; v_gene: TRBV5-6; CDR3nt: TGTGCCAGCAGCGTGTCTAGCAATTTCTACAATGAGCAGTTCTTC; CDR3aa: CASSVSSNFYNEQFF
d_gene: TRBD2; abundance: many; j_gene: TRBJ2-7; v_gene: TRBV29-1; CDR3nt: TGCAGCGTTGGAGGACTAGCGGGAGAAACCTACGAGCAGTACTTC; CDR3aa: CSVGGLAGETYEQYF
d_gene: TRBD1; abundance: NA; j_gene: TRBJ2-1; v_gene: TRBV18; CDR3nt: TGTGCCAGCTCACCAGCGGGACAGGCTAGCCTTTATACCTACAATGAGCAGTTCTTC; CDR3aa: CASSPAGQASLYTYNEQFF
d_gene: NA; abundance: NA; j_gene: TRBJ1-5; v_gene: TRBV7-2; CDR3nt: TGTGCCAGCAGCTTACCCCTTTCCAATCAGCCCCAGCATTTT; CDR3aa: CASSLPLSNQPQHF
d_gene: TRBD1; abundance: many; j_gene: TRBJ2-3; v_gene: TRBV9; CDR3nt: TGTGCCAGCAGCGTAAGGGACAGGGTGTCAGATACGCAGTATTTT; CDR3aa: CASSVRDRVSDTQYF
d_gene: TRBD2; abundance: few; j_gene: TRBJ2-1; v_gene: TRBV6-2/TRBV6-3; CDR3nt: TGTGCCAGCAGTTACTTTCCTAGCGGGAGGGCCGTTTACAATGAGCAGTTCTTC; CDR3aa: CASSYFPSGRAVYNEQFF
d_gene: NA; abundance: NA; j_gene: TRBJ2-1; v_gene: TRBV20-1; CDR3nt: TGCAGTGCTAGTCGAGGGTTCTACAATGAGCAGTTCTTC; CDR3aa: CSASRGFYNEQFF
d_gene: NA; abundance: NA; j_gene: TRBJ2-7; v_gene: TRBV7-2; CDR3nt: TGTGCCAGCAGCTTCACGACGGGCTACGAGCAGTACTTC; CDR3aa: CASSFTTGYEQYF
d_gene: TRBD2; abundance: NA; j_gene: TRBJ2-3; v_gene: TRBV4-2; CDR3nt: TGTGCCAGCAGCCCTGAGCGGGGGGGCCAAGATACGCAGTATTTT; CDR3aa: CASSPERGGQDTQYF
d_gene: TRBD2; abundance: few; j_gene: TRBJ2-3; v_gene: TRBV7-7; CDR3nt: TGTGCTAGCAGCGCCCGGGGAGCGGGAACCACAGATACGCAGTATTTT; CDR3aa: CASSARGAGTTDTQYF
d_gene: TRBD2; abundance: NA; j_gene: TRBJ2-1; v_gene: TRBV5-5; CDR3nt: TGTGCCAGCAGCTTGCGTCTAGCGGGGGCCGGGTATGAGCAGTTCTTC; CDR3aa: CASSLRLAGAGYEQFF
d_gene: NA; abundance: many; j_gene: TRBJ1-1; v_gene: TRBV7-3; CDR3nt: TGTGCCAGCAGCCCCGTACCAGGGACTGAAGCTTTCTTT; CDR3aa: CASSPVPGTEAFF
d_gene: NA; abundance: NA; j_gene: TRBJ1-6; v_gene: TRBV4-1; CDR3nt: TGCGCCAGCAGCCAAGATATCGGGGGGAGCCGGCGATTCCCTTATAATTCACCCCTCCACTTT; CDR3aa: CASSQDIGGSRRFPYNSPLHF
d_gene: TRBD1; abundance: NA; j_gene: TRBJ1-1; v_gene: TRBV12-3/TRBV12-4; CDR3nt: TGTGCCAGCAGTTTACCTCCGACAGGGGGATTGCCACTTCCATTT; CDR3aa: CASSLPPTGGLPLPF
d_gene: NA; abundance: many; j_gene: TRBJ2-6; v_gene: TRBV12-3/TRBV12-4; CDR3nt: TGTGCCAGCAGTTTAGTCCAGCGGCCTGGGGCCAACGTCCTGACTTTC; CDR3aa: CASSLVQRPGANVLTF
d_gene: NA; abundance: few; j_gene: TRBJ1-2; v_gene: TRBV12-3/TRBV12-4; CDR3nt: TGTGCCAGCTCCCCGGGGCAGGGTCCTCTGTATGGCTACACCTTC; CDR3aa: CASSPGQGPLYGYTF
d_gene: NA; abundance: many; j_gene: TRBJ1-1; v_gene: TRBV5-6; CDR3nt: TGTGCCAGCAGCTTGGGACAGGAAGCTTTCTTT; CDR3aa: CASSLGQEAFF
d_gene: TRBD2; abundance: few; j_gene: TRBJ2-2; v_gene: TRBV19; CDR3nt: TGTGCCAGTAGTATAGACGGTCTAGCGGAGAACACCGGGGAGCTGTTTTTT; CDR3aa: CASSIDGLAENTGELFF
d_gene: TRBD2; abundance: NA; j_gene: TRBJ2-5; v_gene: TRBV7-2; CDR3nt: TGTGCCAGCAGCGCCTATAGCGGGAGGGGAGAGACCCAGTACTTC; CDR3aa: CASSAYSGRGETQYF